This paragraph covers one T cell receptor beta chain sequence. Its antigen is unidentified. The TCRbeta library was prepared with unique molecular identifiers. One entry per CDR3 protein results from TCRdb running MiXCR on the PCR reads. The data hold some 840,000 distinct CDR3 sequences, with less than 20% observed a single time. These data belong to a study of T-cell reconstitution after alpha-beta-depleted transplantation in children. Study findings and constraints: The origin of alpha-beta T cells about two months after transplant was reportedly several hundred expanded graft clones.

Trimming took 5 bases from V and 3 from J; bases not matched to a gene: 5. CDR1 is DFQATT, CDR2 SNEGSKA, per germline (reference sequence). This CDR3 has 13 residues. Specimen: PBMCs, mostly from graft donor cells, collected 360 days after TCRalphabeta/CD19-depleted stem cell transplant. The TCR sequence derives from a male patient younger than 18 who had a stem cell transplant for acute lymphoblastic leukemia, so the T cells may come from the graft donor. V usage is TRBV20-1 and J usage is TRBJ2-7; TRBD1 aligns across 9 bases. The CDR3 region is CSAEPGQGYEQYF. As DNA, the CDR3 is TGCAGTGCTGAACCGGGACAGGGCTACGAGCAGTACTTC.